The 29 T cell receptor beta chains in this list originate from one sample, sequenced in a study of CD8 T cells in ankylosing spondylitis. These receptors lack a known antigen. Study-level results: It appeared that ankylosing spondylitis blood was characterized by a TCR beta motif of several highly homologous variants.

TCRdb recomputed calls from the 5' RACE reads with MiXCR, one row per CDR3 protein. The data show about 700,000 distinct CDR3 sequences, under 20% seen once. Input material: blood, either unsorted or a sorted T cell fraction (not recorded which). Receptor source: a male donor with ankylosing spondylitis.

There are a few counts of this clonotype. The V call is TRBV2, the J call TRBJ1-2; D possibly corresponds to TRBD1 (5 bases). Trimming stripped 6 bases from V and 4 bases from J, with 12 bases between. The CDR3 consists of 13 residues. Per germline, CDR1 SNHLY and CDR2 FYNNEI. As DNA, the CDR3 is TGTGCCAGCAGCGTTAAGGGGATCTATGGCTACACCTTC. It translates to CASSVKGIYGYTF.

This clonotype was found a few times. The chain combines TRBV27 with TRBJ2-1, with 14 bases aligning to TRBD2. V lost 5 bases to trimming and J lost 9 bases; unmatched junction nucleotides: 9. From germline, CDR1 is MNHEY and CDR2 SMNVEV (reference sequence). This CDR3 spans 16 amino acids. Written as DNA, the CDR3 is TGTGCCAGCAGTCCCCCGACTAGCGGGAGGGCTATTGAGCAGTTCTTC. This translates into CASSPPTSGRAIEQFF.

This clonotype was picked up a small number of times. This chain connects TRBV7-6 to TRBJ1-5; TRBD1 might be the D (6 bases). V was clipped by 0 bases and J by 7 bases, with 13 bases between them. Germline V lookup: CDR1 SGHVS, CDR2 FNYEAQ. The CDR3 is 15 amino acids. The CDR3 DNA is TGTGCCAGCAGCTTAGCTGGGGGGCGCGGGCAGCCCCAGCATTTT. Its translation is CASSLAGGRGQPQHF.

This clonotype has only a few counts. Compared with germline, one end of the junction differs, possibly owing to a read error. The chain recombines TRBV12-3 or TRBV12-4 with TRBJ1-1; maybe TRBD1 (6 bases). The CDR3 consists of 17 residues. The CDR3 DNA reads TGTGCCAGCTGTTTGTGGGGGCGAGGCGACATGAACACTGAAGCTTTCTTT. Encoded protein: CASCLWGRGDMNTEAFF.

In its sample, this clonotype was seen a few times. J is TRBJ2-1 and V is TRBV2; 10 positions agree with TRBD1. V lost 6 bases to trimming and J lost 0 bases; unmatched junction nucleotides: 8. Germline CDR1 reads SNHLY; CDR2 reads FYNNEI. There are 17 residues in the CDR3. CDR3 DNA sequence: TGTGCCAGCAGCCTTGGACAGGGGGGGAGCTCCTACAATGAGCAGTTCTTC. Translation gives CASSLGQGGSSYNEQFF.

This chain links TRBV5-6 with TRBJ2-3; D is unresolved. V lost 1 base and J 5 bases, leaving 17 bases between the germline ends. CDR1 and CDR2 (germline): SGHDT, YYEEEE. The CDR3 spans 16 residues. CDR3 in amino acids: CASSLSRTQKGDTQYF. In DNA form, the CDR3 reads TGTGCCAGCAGCTTGAGTAGGACCCAAAAGGGAGATACGCAGTATTTT. The whole variable domain, filled in from reference TRBV5-6 and TRBJ2-3, reads DAGVTQSPTHLIKTRGQQVTLRCSPKSGHDTVSWYQQALGQGPQFIFQYYEEEERQRGNFPDRFSGHQFPNYSSELNVNALLLGDSALYLCASSLSRTQKGDTQYFGPGTRLTVL.

There are many counts of this clonotype. This chain joins TRBV7-2 and TRBJ1-6; 8 bases line up with TRBD1. CDR1 and CDR2 (germline): SGHTA, FQGNSA. The CDR3 spans 14 residues. V trimming: 0 bases; J trimming: 9 bases; junction bases outside the gene matches: 1. The CDR3 region is CASSLAGQASPLHF. CDR3 nucleotide sequence: TGTGCCAGCAGCTTAGCGGGACAGGCTTCACCCCTCCACTTT.

This clonotype was detected only a few times. The DNA for the CDR3 is TGTGCCAGCAGCTTAATAAGGGGAATGGCCAAAAACATTCAGTACTTC. The encoded protein is CASSLIRGMAKNIQYF. The chain couples TRBV11-2 to TRBJ2-4, with a possible D match to TRBD1 (5 bases). The CDR3 consists of 16 residues. Trimming left V 2 bases short and J 1 base short, with 12 bases between. Germline loops: CDR1 SGHAT, CDR2 FQNNGV.

This clonotype has more than one count but fewer than ten. The chain couples TRBV24-1 to TRBJ2-3; no clear D. This CDR3 spans 14 amino acids. CDR1 KGHDR and CDR2 SFDVKD come from the germline V gene. The V end was cut by 0 bases, the J end by 2 bases, with 5 bases between. The CDR3 is CATSDLQDTDTQYF. The CDR3 DNA sequence: TGTGCCACCAGTGATTTGCAGGACACAGATACGCAGTATTTT.

J is TRBJ2-4 and V is TRBV12-3 or TRBV12-4, with TRBD1 as a possible D gene (5 bases). CDR3 length equals 18 residues. V was trimmed by 2 bases and J by 2 bases, leaving 19 bases between them. As DNA, the CDR3 is TGTGCCAGCAGTTTATGGGTTGGCCAGGGCGCTACCAAAAACATTCAGTACTTC. This gives the protein CASSLWVGQGATKNIQYF.

The rearrangement joins TRBV29-1 to TRBJ2-1, with D maybe TRBD1 (5 bases). CDR1 SQVTM and CDR2 ANQGSEA come from the germline V gene. The CDR3 runs to 12 residues. V was trimmed by 7 bases and J by 4 bases, leaving 11 bases between them. The CDR3 nucleotides are TGCAGCGCCGCAGGGTTTTACAATGAGCAGTTCTTC. Its translation is CSAAGFYNEQFF.

The chain combines TRBV12-3 or TRBV12-4 with TRBJ1-6; D might be TRBD1 (5 bases). This CDR3 is built from 12 residues. V lost 5 bases and J lost 14, with 13 bases in between. In DNA form, the CDR3 reads TGTGCCAGCAGTGGGGGGGAGTTTTCCCTCCACTTT. As protein: CASSGGEFSLHF.

The V and J genes are TRBV2 and TRBJ1-5, with D hard to call. The CDR3 length is 14 residues. V gave up 3 bases and J gave up 2 bases, with 8 bases separating them. Germline CDR1 SNHLY, CDR2 FYNNEI. The CDR3 is CASSDGKGNQPQHF. The CDR3 region has the DNA TGTGCCAGCAGTGATGGGAAGGGCAATCAGCCCCAGCATTTT.

This clonotype appeared a few times. V and J are TRBV20-1 and TRBJ1-2, with 7 bases that match TRBD1. CDR3 length: 15 amino acids. Trimming took 3 bases from V and 2 from J; bases not matched to a gene: 9. From germline, CDR1 is DFQATT and CDR2 SNEGSKA (reference sequence). Written as DNA, the CDR3 is TGCAGTGCTAGTCGGCAGGGGGTCGGCAACTATGGCTACACCTTC. As protein: CSASRQGVGNYGYTF.

This chain connects TRBV7-3 to TRBJ2-1, with TRBD2 matching 7 bases. The CDR3 runs to 14 residues. Trimming at V came to 2 bases and at J to 3 bases, leaving 1 base not matched to a gene. The germline gives CDR1 SGHTA, CDR2 FQGTGA. In DNA, the CDR3 is TGTGCCAGCAGCTTAGGGGACTACTACAATGAGCAGTTCTTC. This sequence encodes CASSLGDYYNEQFF.

This clonotype occurred a few times. The V call is TRBV20-1, the J call TRBJ2-2; tentative D call: TRBD1 (6 bases). Trimming removed 0 bases from V and 2 bases from J, with 10 bases in between. Germline loops: CDR1 DFQATT, CDR2 SNEGSKA (reference sequence). The CDR3 is 15 residues long. CDR3 coding DNA: TGCAGTGCTAGAGATCCGGGACACAACACCGGGGAGCTGTTTTTT. Residues: CSARDPGHNTGELFF.

V gene TRBV9 combines with J gene TRBJ2-1; weak D call: TRBD2 (6 bases). Germline V CDR1 and CDR2: SGDLS, YYNGEE. This CDR3 has 15 residues. V was pared by 4 bases and J by 5 bases, with 16 bases between. This CDR3 is CASSMGLIGDNEQFF. CDR3 DNA sequence: TGTGCCAGCAGCATGGGACTTATAGGGGACAATGAGCAGTTCTTC.

The chain carries TRBV12-3 or TRBV12-4 and TRBJ2-7, with no clear D. V shed 1 base and J shed 7 bases, with 14 bases lying between them. The CDR3 runs to 14 residues. The CDR3, as DNA: TGTGCCAGCAGTTTAGAATACAGCGCTACGGAGCAGTACTTC. It translates to CASSLEYSATEQYF.

V and J are TRBV24-1 and TRBJ1-6; D ambiguous. V was cut by 7 bases and J by 8 bases, with 11 bases left in between. Germline values: CDR1 KGHDR, CDR2 SFDVKD. This CDR3 spans 13 amino acids. Written as DNA, the CDR3 is TGTGCCACCAGGCTGTTGGTTTATTCACCCCTCCACTTT. It encodes CATRLLVYSPLHF.

The chain recombines TRBV12-3 or TRBV12-4 with TRBJ2-7, with 7 bases lining up with TRBD1. The CDR3 spans 13 residues. The trim removed 4 bases at V and 6 bases at J, leaving 6 bases unmatched. CDR3 DNA sequence: TGTGCCAGCAGTTCCCCCAGGGGGAGCGAGCAGTACTTC. Translation gives CASSSPRGSEQYF.

This clonotype was observed a handful of times. The chain carries TRBV28 and TRBJ2-1, with D unclear. V lost 6 bases to trimming and J lost 2 bases, with 11 bases between them. The germline V gene encodes CDR1 MDHEN and CDR2 SYDVKM. This CDR3 is built from 14 residues. The DNA for the CDR3 is TGTGCCAGCAGGGAGACTGGCACCTACAATGAGCAGTTCTTC. Protein sequence: CASRETGTYNEQFF.

This clonotype has only a few counts. CDR3 residues: CASRLGTDYNEQFF. In DNA, the CDR3 is TGTGCCAGCAGGCTGGGGACAGACTACAATGAGCAGTTCTTC. The chain carries TRBV6-1 and TRBJ2-1; 7 bases map to TRBD1. Germline V CDR1 and CDR2: MNHNS, SASEGT. The CDR3 sequence is 14 residues long. The V segment lost 6 bases and the J segment 3 bases; nucleotides outside the gene matches: 5.

The V call is TRBV10-3, the J call TRBJ2-2; no clear D gene. This CDR3 is 13 amino acids long. Deletions cut 3 bases from V and 7 bases from J, with 9 bases between. The germline V gene has CDR1 ENHRY and CDR2 SYGVKD. This chain's CDR3 is CAISESQSGELFF. CDR3 DNA: TGTGCCATCAGTGAATCTCAGAGCGGGGAGCTGTTTTTT.

This clonotype was found a few times. This rearrangement joins TRBV18 to TRBJ2-1; 7 positions match TRBD1. This CDR3 spans 14 amino acids. Losses at the gene ends were 6 bases for V and 5 bases for J; bases not matched to a gene: 7. In germline, CDR1 is KGHSH, CDR2 LQKENI. CDR3 bases: TGTGCCAGCTCTGAACAGGGGACGAACAATGAGCAGTTCTTC. Translation gives CASSEQGTNNEQFF.

This clonotype has more than one count but fewer than ten. The rearrangement links TRBV5-1 to TRBJ2-6; the match to TRBD2 covers 9 bases. In germline, CDR1 is SGHRS, CDR2 YFSETQ. Trimming removed 7 bases from V and 0 bases from J; junction bases left unmatched: 5. The CDR3 length is 16 residues. Here the CDR3 DNA reads TGCGCCAGCCGGGCTAGCGGGGACTCTGGGGCCAACGTCCTGACTTTC. This codes for CASRASGDSGANVLTF.

The V and J genes are TRBV30 and TRBJ2-3; 9 bases align to TRBD2. The CDR3 is 15 residues long. Trimming cost V 3 bases and J 3 bases; bases outside gene matches: 7. CDR1 and CDR2 from the germline V gene are GTSNPN and SVGIG (reference sequence). CDR3 residues: CAWRPLAGLTDTQYF. CDR3 sequence (DNA): TGTGCCTGGAGGCCGCTAGCGGGGTTAACAGATACGCAGTATTTT. Using reference TRBV30 and TRBJ2-3 for the parts outside the CDR3, the full variable domain is SQTIHQWPATLVQPVGSPLSLECTVEGTSNPNLYWYRQAAGRGLQLLFYSVGIGQISSEVPQNLSASRPQDRQFILSSKKLLLSDSGFYLCAWRPLAGLTDTQYFGPGTRLTVL.

V usage is TRBV12-3 or TRBV12-4 and J usage is TRBJ2-3; the D is unclear. V gave up 7 bases and J gave up 0 bases, with 11 bases separating them. The CDR3 consists of 14 residues. In nucleotides, the CDR3 is TGTGCCAGCACAATCTGGGGTAGCACAGATACGCAGTATTTT. Its protein is CASTIWGSTDTQYF.

The J gene is TRBJ2-2, the V gene TRBV29-1, with D possibly TRBD2 on 6 matching bases. CDR1 and CDR2 (germline): SQVTM, ANQGSEA. The germline V and J ends were trimmed by 5 bases and 0 bases, with 13 bases remaining between them. This CDR3 is 15 amino acids long. CDR3 sequence (DNA): TGCAGCGTTACGGGGGTAGGGGCGAACACCGGGGAGCTGTTTTTT. This gives the protein CSVTGVGANTGELFF.

As regards this clonotype: One junction end does not reproduce the germline sequence, and a read error may be involved. The V and J genes are TRBV9 and TRBJ2-1; D possibly uses TRBD1 or TRBD2 (5 bases each). Germline CDR1 and CDR2: SGDLS and YYNGEE. CDR3 size: 14 residues. The CDR3 reads CASSAPGTPGERFF. For the CDR3, the DNA is TGTGCCAGCAGCGCCCCCGGGACGCCGGGCGAGCGGTTCTTC.